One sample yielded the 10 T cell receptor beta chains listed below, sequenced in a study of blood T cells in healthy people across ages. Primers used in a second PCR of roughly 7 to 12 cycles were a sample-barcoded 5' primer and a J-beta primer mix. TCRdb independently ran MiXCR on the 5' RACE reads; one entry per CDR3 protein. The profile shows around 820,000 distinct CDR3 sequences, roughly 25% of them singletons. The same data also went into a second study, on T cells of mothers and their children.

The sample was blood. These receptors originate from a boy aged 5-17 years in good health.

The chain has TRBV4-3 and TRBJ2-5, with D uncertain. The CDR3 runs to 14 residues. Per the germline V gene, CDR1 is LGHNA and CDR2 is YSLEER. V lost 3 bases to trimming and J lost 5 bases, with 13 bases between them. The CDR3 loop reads CASSQLWERETQYF. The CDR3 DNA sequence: TGCGCCAGCAGCCAGTTATGGGAACGGGAGACCCAGTACTTC.

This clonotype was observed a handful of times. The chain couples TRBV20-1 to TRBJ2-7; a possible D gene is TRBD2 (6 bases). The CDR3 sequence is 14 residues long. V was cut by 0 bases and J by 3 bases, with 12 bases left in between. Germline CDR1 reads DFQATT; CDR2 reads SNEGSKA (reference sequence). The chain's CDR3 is CSARERRGGYEQYF. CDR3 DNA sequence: TGCAGTGCTAGAGAGAGACGGGGAGGCTACGAGCAGTACTTC.

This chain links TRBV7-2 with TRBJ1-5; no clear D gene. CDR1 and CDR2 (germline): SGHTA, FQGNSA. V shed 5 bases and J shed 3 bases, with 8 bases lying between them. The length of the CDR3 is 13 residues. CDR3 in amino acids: CASSVRVNQPQHF. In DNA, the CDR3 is TGTGCCAGCAGCGTAAGGGTCAATCAGCCCCAGCATTTT.

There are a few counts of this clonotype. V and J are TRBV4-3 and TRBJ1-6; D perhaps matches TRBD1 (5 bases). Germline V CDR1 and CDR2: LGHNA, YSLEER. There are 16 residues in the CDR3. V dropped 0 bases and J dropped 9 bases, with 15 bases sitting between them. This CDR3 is CASSQDRAGWGSPLHF. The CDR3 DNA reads TGCGCCAGCAGCCAAGATCGCGCAGGGTGGGGTTCACCCCTCCACTTT.

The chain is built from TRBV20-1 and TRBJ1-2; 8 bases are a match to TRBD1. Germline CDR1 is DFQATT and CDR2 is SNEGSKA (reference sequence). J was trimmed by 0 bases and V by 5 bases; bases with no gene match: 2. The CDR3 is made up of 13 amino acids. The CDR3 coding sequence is TGCAGTGCTCCGACAGGGGCTAACTATGGCTACACCTTC. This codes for CSAPTGANYGYTF.

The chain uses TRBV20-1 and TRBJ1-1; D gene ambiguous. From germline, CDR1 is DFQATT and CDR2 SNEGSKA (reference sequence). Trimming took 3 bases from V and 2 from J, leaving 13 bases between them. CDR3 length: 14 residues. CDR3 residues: CSARAQLANTEAFF. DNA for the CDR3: TGCAGTGCTAGGGCCCAACTAGCCAACACTGAAGCTTTCTTT.

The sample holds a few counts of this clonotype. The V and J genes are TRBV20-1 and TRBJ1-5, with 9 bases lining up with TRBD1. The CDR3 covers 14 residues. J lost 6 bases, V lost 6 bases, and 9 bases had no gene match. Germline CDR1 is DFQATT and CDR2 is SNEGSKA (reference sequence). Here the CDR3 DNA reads TGCAGTGCAAAGATAGGGACAGGGATTCAGCCCCAGCATTTT. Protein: CSAKIGTGIQPQHF.

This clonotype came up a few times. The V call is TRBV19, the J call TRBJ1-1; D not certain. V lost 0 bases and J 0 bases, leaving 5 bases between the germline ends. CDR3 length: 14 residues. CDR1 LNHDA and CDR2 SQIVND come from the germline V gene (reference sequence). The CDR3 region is CASSIEGMNTEAFF. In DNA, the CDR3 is TGTGCCAGTAGTATAGAAGGAATGAACACTGAAGCTTTCTTT.

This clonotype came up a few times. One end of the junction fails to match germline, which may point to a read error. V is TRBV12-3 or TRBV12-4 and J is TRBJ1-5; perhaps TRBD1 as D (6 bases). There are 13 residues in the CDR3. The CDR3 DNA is TGTGCCAGCAGGCTAGGGGGAAATCAGCCCCAACATTTT. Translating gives CASRLGGNQPQHF.

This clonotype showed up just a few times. The CDR3 is CASSYQGMNTEAFF. CDR3 sequence (DNA): TGTGCCAGCAGTTACCAGGGTATGAACACTGAAGCTTTCTTT. The J gene is TRBJ1-1, the V gene TRBV6-6, with D possibly TRBD1 on 5 matching bases. Germline lookup yields CDR1 MNHNY and CDR2 SVGAGI (reference sequence). This CDR3 has 14 residues. Trimming took off 2 bases at V and 0 bases at J, with 7 bases between the two ends.